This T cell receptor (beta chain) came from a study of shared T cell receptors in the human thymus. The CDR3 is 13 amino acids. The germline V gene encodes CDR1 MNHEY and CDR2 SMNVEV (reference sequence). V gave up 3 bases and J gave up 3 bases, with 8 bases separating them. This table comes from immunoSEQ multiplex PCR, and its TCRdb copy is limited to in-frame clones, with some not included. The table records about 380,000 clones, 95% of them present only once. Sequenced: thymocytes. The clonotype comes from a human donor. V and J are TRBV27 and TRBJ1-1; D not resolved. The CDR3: CASSLCADTEAFF. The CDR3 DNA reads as TGTGCCAGCAGTTTGTGTGCTGACACTGAAGCTTTCTTT.